Listed below are T cell receptor beta chains from one sample, sequenced in a study of graft-versus-host responses after intestinal transplantation. Using immunoSEQ multiplex PCR, the repertoire was profiled, and TCRdb retains in-frame clones only, with some absent. The sample has fewer than 20,000 clones, roughly three quarters seen once; the top ten hold roughly 8.2%. This material consisted of ileum tissue, taken roughly 490 days after intestinal transplant. These receptor sequences come from a human patient who received an intestinal transplant, so some T cells may come from the graft donor. Both conserved end residues are trimmed from each CDR3.

J,V,CDR3
TRBJ1-6,TRBV9,ASSGGAENNSPLH
TRBJ1-2,TRBV29-1,SVNLGGGYT
TRBJ2-4,TRBV19,ASSIAVKAKNIQY
TRBJ2-7,TRBV28,ASSAGGYEQY
TRBJ1-1,TRBV27,ASRRQLNTEAF
TRBJ2-7,TRBV11-1,ASSAPWGYEQY
TRBJ2-7,TRBV6-1,ASSRDRAYEQY
TRBJ1-6,TRBV7-6,ASSPRAGPNSPLH
TRBJ1-1,TRBV18,ASSPGSSTEAF
.,TRBV2,ASSGPSFEQY
TRBJ2-1,TRBV4-2,ASSQAGRGPYGGEQF
TRBJ2-2,TRBV5-1,ASSLALTGVDTGELF
.,TRBV4-1,ASSQDLGTSGEQY
TRBJ2-1,TRBV27,ASSLMPHNEQF